The entry that follows covers one T cell receptor (beta chain) sequence. V shed 6 bases and J shed 2 bases, with 16 bases lying between them. There are 15 residues in the CDR3. In germline, CDR1 is MNHEY, CDR2 SVGEGT. TCRdb reanalysed the RT-PCR reads using MiXCR and keeps one entry per CDR3 protein. The table lists roughly 960,000 distinct CDR3 sequences, roughly 18% of them singletons. This sample is part of a study of patients and donors after allogeneic stem cell transplantation. Sequencing was performed on blood, either unsorted or a sorted T cell fraction (not recorded which). The chain has TRBV6-2 or TRBV6-3 and TRBJ1-2, with TRBD1 as a possible D gene (6 bases). This TCR was sampled from a human donor who was either an allogeneic HSCT recipient or a stem cell or donor lymphocyte infusion donor (not recorded which). It is not recorded whose cells these are; they may come from a transplant donor. The CDR3 protein is CASSYGRGQNYGYTF. CDR3 nucleotide sequence: TGTGCCAGCAGCTACGGACGGGGACAAAACTATGGCTACACCTTC.